Below, 6 T cell receptor beta chains from the same sample are listed, as sequenced in a study of control samples from healthy donors and cancer patients. Sequencing was performed with immunoSEQ multiplex PCR; in TCRdb, only in-frame clones are kept and a portion is missing. The repertoire holds about 100,000 clones, with around 89% as singletons. Sequencing used blood. The receptors come from a man under 40 in good health.

This sequence joins TRBV6-2 or TRBV6-3 and TRBJ2-1, with TRBD1 identical over 11 bases. Looked up from germline, CDR1 is MNHEY and CDR2 is SVGEGT. The V gene end was trimmed by 0 bases and the J gene end by 7 bases; junction bases not matched to a gene: 17. The CDR3 is made up of 20 amino acids. CDR3 sequence: CASSYSLSGTGGGDRNEQFF. In DNA, the CDR3 is TGTGCCAGCAGTTACTCCCTCTCCGGGACAGGGGGTGGAGATCGGAATGAGCAGTTCTTC.

The chain combines TRBV6-6 with TRBJ1-1; a weak D match, TRBD1 (6 bases). From germline, CDR1 is MNHNY and CDR2 SVGAGI (reference sequence). The CDR3 spans 13 residues. Trimming removed 10 bases from V and 3 bases from J, with 15 bases in between. The CDR3 DNA is TGTGCCACCATATTACAGGGCCACACTGAAGCTTTCTTT. It is translated as CATILQGHTEAFF.

The rearrangement uses TRBV14 and TRBJ2-3; D gene ambiguous. Germline loops: CDR1 SGHDN, CDR2 FVKESK. V was clipped by 3 bases and J by 1 base, with 11 bases between them. The CDR3 is 15 residues long. The CDR3 coding sequence is TGTGCCAGCAGCCAGCTAGGGCAGGGCACAGATACGCAGTATTTT. Protein sequence: CASSQLGQGTDTQYF.

This clone was seen only a few times. CDR3 residues: CAISEGGQKSSYEQYF. The CDR3 region has the DNA TGTGCCATCAGTGAGGGGGGACAGAAAAGCTCCTACGAGCAGTACTTC. J is TRBJ2-7 and V is TRBV10-3, with 7 bases that match TRBD1. Germline CDR1 is ENHRY and CDR2 is SYGVKD. The trim removed 2 bases at V and 0 bases at J, leaving 7 bases unmatched. This CDR3 has 16 amino acids.

The rearrangement uses TRBV3-1 (or the pseudogene TRBV3-2) and TRBJ2-1; TRBD2 aligns across 9 bases. Germline CDR1 LGHDT, CDR2 YNNKEL (reference sequence). V was pared by 1 base and J by 6 bases, with 7 bases of the junction left unmatched. The CDR3 is 16 amino acids. CDR3: CASSQGQRGVANEQFF. The CDR3 region has the DNA TGTGCCAGCAGCCAAGGTCAGCGGGGGGTAGCCAATGAGCAGTTCTTC.

V usage is TRBV10-3 and J usage is TRBJ2-2; D possibly corresponds to TRBD2 (6 bases). The V end lost 6 bases, the J end lost 0 bases, and 8 bases lay between the germline ends. Germline V CDR1 and CDR2: ENHRY, SYGVKD. CDR3 length: 14 residues. The DNA for the CDR3 is TGTGCCATCAGGGGACTTTCGAACACCGGGGAGCTGTTTTTT. Translating gives CAIRGLSNTGELFF.